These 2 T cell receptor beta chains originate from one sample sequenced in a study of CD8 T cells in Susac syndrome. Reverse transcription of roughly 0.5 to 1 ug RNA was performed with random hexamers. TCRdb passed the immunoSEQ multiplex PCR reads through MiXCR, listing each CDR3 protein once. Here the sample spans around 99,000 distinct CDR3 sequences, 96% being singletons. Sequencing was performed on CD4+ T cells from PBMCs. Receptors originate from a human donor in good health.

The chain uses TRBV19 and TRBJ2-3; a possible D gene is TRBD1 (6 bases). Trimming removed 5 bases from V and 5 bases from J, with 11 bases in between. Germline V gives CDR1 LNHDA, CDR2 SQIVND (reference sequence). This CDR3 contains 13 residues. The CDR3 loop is CASSVQGLDTQYF. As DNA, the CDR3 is TGTGCCAGTAGTGTACAGGGCTTAGATACGCAGTATTTT. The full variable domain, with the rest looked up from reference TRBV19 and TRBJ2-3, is DGGITQSPKYLFRKEGQNVTLSCEQNLNHDAMYWYRQDPGQGLRLIYYSQIVNDFQKGDIAEGYSVSREKKESFPLTVTSAQKNPTAFYLCASSVQGLDTQYFGPGTRLTVL.

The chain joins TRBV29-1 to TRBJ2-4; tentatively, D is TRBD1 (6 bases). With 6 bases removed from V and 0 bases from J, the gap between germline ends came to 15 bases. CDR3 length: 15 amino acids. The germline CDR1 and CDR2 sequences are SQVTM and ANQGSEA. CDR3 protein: CSVAQGGGAKNIQYF. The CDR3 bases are TGCAGCGTCGCACAGGGTGGGGGAGCCAAAAACATTCAGTACTTC.